This T cell receptor beta chain came from a study of read filtering for tumor transcriptome and immune sequencing (dated by TCRdb to about 2020). A note on the overall study: The cohort consisted of roughly 16 male and under 15 female patients, with a mean age of 65.9 years and an age range of roughly 45 to 85. By revised international staging, roughly 8 patients were R-ISS I, roughly 17 were R-ISS II and over five were R-ISS III. TCR repertoires obtained by targeted immune repertoire sequencing and by bulk whole-transcriptome sequencing performed on the same bone marrow samples were compared. TCR-region mapped reads per sample ranged from about 4 to 10.27 million with IR-seq versus only roughly 75 to 1273 with RNA-seq. One main goal was a read-filtering strategy for immune repertoire data, in particular deciding whether clonotypes backed by only one read should be removed. After DNase treatment, whole-transcriptome libraries were prepared using the TruSeq RNA Access Library Prep Kit.

Study-wide conclusions, independent of this receptor: When single-read clonotypes were removed, the proportions of shared clonotypes in IR-seq and RNA-seq correlated more strongly. The sorted CD138-negative fraction was composed of a mixed bone marrow immune population rather than of purified T cells. Compared with RNA-seq, IR-seq captured clonotypes at much greater depth and more reliably, and a smaller IR-seq throughput was enough to identify most of the shared clonotypes. In IR-seq, 80% to 85% of clonotypes but about 3.5% of total reads were represented by single-read clonotypes, whereas in RNA-seq, approximately 73% of clonotypes and almost 45% of reads were represented by single-read clonotypes.

Every patient had bone marrow sampled at the time of active disease. Ficoll-Hypaque density gradient centrifugation was used to isolate bone marrow mononuclear cells. Myeloma plasma cells were removed and CD138-negative cells were obtained by negative selection following labeling with CD138 magnetic microbeads on a MACS separator. Flow cytometry with CD138 antibodies on an Attune NxT was used to check how pure the isolated cells were. TRIzol reagent was used to extract total RNA, and a NanoDrop spectrophotometer was used to quantify the extracted RNA. Paired RNA-seq and IR-seq were performed on the CD138-negative bone marrow sample of each patient. The Immunoverse kit was used to build TCR libraries from roughly 440 ng RNA, with molecular barcoded adaptors covering alpha/delta and beta/gamma chains. The same RNA used for transcriptome sequencing was used for TCR library preparation. Sequencing of TCR libraries was carried out on an Illumina HiSeq 4000 with 2 x 150 cycles. The paper's data handling went like this. With MiXCR, TCR reads were aligned to human V, D, J and C references and assembled into CDR3 clonotypes, with quality filtering and error correction included. The tcR package in R was used for analysis of clonotype counts and gene usage diversity. For inspection of raw mapping reads, RNA-seq reads were mapped by STAR aligner version 2.5.3a onto GRCh37 of the human genome. To test the effect of sequencing depth on detected clonotypes, IR-seq fastq files were randomly downsampled using Seqtk 1.3. TCRdb passed the public sequencing reads through fastp at Q25 and MiXCR, retaining productive beta sequences. Every entry covers one CDR3 protein and lists the most common genes and DNA from its rows. None of the V and J calls come from the authors' own analysis; TCRdb made them. The sample data list 35,000 to 45,000 distinct CDR3 sequences, and approximately 13% of these were observed just once. Of the sample, about 38% is held by the ten largest clones.

Trimming at the junction amounts to 10 bases on V and 4 bases on J, and the germline ends lie 15 bases apart. The CDR3, cysteine through phenylalanine, is 13 amino acids long. The kept DNA is CDR3 alone, 39 bases in frame from the first base. Reading the germline V gene gives CDR1 ENHRY and CDR2 SYGVKD. This clonotype was seen repeatedly, ten times or more. The antigen it recognizes is unknown. Base-call qualities are not available, and no considerably larger clone is one nucleotide away. The TCR sequence derives from a donor aged 40 or older with multiple myeloma. Sequenced material: a population of CD138-negative cells sorted from bone marrow. What the cell subset or site label conveys for this sample: bone marrow mononuclear cells depleted of CD138+ plasma/myeloma cells by negative magnetic selection. The receptor chain draws on TRBV10-3 and TRBJ2-3; the D gene is perhaps TRBD2, from 6 matching bases. The CDR3 corresponds to CATRAGEADTQYF. Read as DNA, the sequence is TGTGCCACGAGAGCGGGTGAGGCAGATACGCAGTATTTT.